The 31 T cell receptor beta chains below all came from one sample that was sequenced in a study of CD8 T cells in ankylosing spondylitis. TCRdb re-called the 5' RACE reads through MiXCR, storing one row per CDR3 protein. The table records roughly 100,000 distinct CDR3 sequences, about 8.3% of them present only once. The sequenced material came from blood, either unsorted or a sorted T cell fraction (not recorded which). The source of these receptors is a male donor with ankylosing spondylitis or in good health (not recorded which).

A remark on this clonotype: Being one base from a much bigger clone, this may be a read error. The chain uses TRBV6-2 or TRBV6-3 and TRBJ2-1; no clear D gene. The CDR3 has 12 residues. V gave up 9 bases and J gave up 4 bases, with 10 bases separating them. The germline CDR1 and CDR2 sequences are MNHEY and SVGEGT. The CDR3, as DNA: TGTGCCAGTATATTAGCTTACAATGAGCAGTTCTTC. It codes for CASILAYNEQFF.

The gene calls are TRBV11-1 and TRBJ1-5; the D is unclear. Germline CDR1 SGHAT, CDR2 FQDESV (reference sequence). There are 13 residues in the CDR3. V shed 4 bases and J shed 6 bases, with 10 bases lying between them. The CDR3 DNA follows: TGTGCCAGCAGCTCCGCTGGCTCTCAGCCCCAGCATTTT. Its translation is CASSSAGSQPQHF.

The table lists this clonotype with many counts. CDR3 in DNA: TGTGCCAGCAGCATACAGGCTAACTATGGCTACACCTTC. The encoded protein is CASSIQANYGYTF. The chain combines TRBV9 with TRBJ1-2; tentative D call: TRBD1 (5 bases). The germline V and J ends were trimmed by 4 bases and 0 bases, with 7 bases remaining between them. Germline V gene data show CDR1 as SGDLS and CDR2 as YYNGEE. The CDR3 totals 13 residues.

This clonotype appeared many times. This sequence joins TRBV7-8 and TRBJ2-3; D perhaps matches TRBD1 (5 bases). Looked up from germline, CDR1 is SGHVS and CDR2 is FQNEAQ. This CDR3 has 14 amino acids. The V end lost 1 base, the J end lost 6 bases, and 11 bases lay between the germline ends. CDR3 in DNA: TGTGCCAGCAGCTTAGGTGGGGCGCTTGATACGCAGTATTTT. Amino acids: CASSLGGALDTQYF.

Ten or more counts support this clonotype. V is TRBV15 and J is TRBJ2-7; D remains ambiguous. This CDR3 has 17 residues. Germline V gives CDR1 LNHNV, CDR2 YYDKDF (reference sequence). Trimming left V 3 bases short and J 1 base short, with 19 bases between. CDR3 sequence reads: CATSRSLNRRVSYEQYF. The CDR3 region has the DNA TGTGCCACCAGCAGGTCCCTCAATAGAAGAGTTTCCTACGAGCAGTACTTC. Complete variable domain (other parts from reference TRBV15 and TRBJ2-7): DAMVIQNPRYQVTQFGKPVTLSCSQTLNHNVMYWYQQKSSQAPKLLFHYYDKDFNNEADTPDNFQSRRPNTSFCFLDIRSPGLGDTAMYLCATSRSLNRRVSYEQYFGPGTRLTVT.

This clonotype was detected many times. V gene TRBV7-8 combines with J gene TRBJ2-1; 11 nucleotides align to TRBD1. Germline loops: CDR1 SGHVS, CDR2 FQNEAQ. This CDR3 contains 15 residues. Trimming removed 4 bases from V and 2 bases from J; junction bases left unmatched: 1. The CDR3 reads CASSSGQGAYNEQFF. CDR3 DNA: TGTGCCAGCAGCTCGGGACAGGGGGCCTACAATGAGCAGTTCTTC.

This clonotype was recorded at least ten times. This chain links TRBV3-1 with TRBJ2-7; D is ambiguous. V lost 2 bases and J lost 5, with 10 bases in between. Germline loops: CDR1 LGHDT, CDR2 YNNKEL (reference sequence). This CDR3 spans 13 amino acids. Written as DNA, the CDR3 is TGTGCCAGCAGCCAACTCTATGGCCACGAGCAGTACTTC. Translation: CASSQLYGHEQYF.

Ten or more counts support this clonotype. The rearrangement joins TRBV29-1 to TRBJ2-3; weak D call: TRBD2 (5 bases). V was clipped by 7 bases and J by 1 base, with 9 bases between them. Germline V lookup: CDR1 SQVTM, CDR2 ANQGSEA. This CDR3 region has 12 residues. The CDR3 DNA reads as TGCAGCGCCGTGAGGGGCACAGATACGCAGTATTTT. Its protein product is CSAVRGTDTQYF.

This clonotype was found many times. Here the CDR3 DNA reads TGCAGTGCTAGAGATGTCCAGCGGGCCGACGCGCAGTACTTC. This sequence encodes CSARDVQRADAQYF. This chain links TRBV20-1 with TRBJ2-7; possible D gene TRBD2, 6 bases. Trimming took 0 bases from V and 9 from J, leaving 18 bases between them. Germline CDR1 and CDR2: DFQATT and SNEGSKA (reference sequence). The CDR3 sequence is 14 residues long.

The J gene is TRBJ1-5, the V gene TRBV29-1; D gene unclear. In germline, CDR1 is SQVTM, CDR2 ANQGSEA. The CDR3 contains 10 residues. CDR3 in DNA: TGCAAGGTGAGCAATCAGCCCCAGCATTTT. This translates into CKVSNQPQHF.

This clonotype has ten or more counts. The V gene is TRBV6-1, the J gene TRBJ2-5, with 7 bases fitting TRBD1. CDR1 is MNHNS, CDR2 SASEGT, per germline. The CDR3 runs to 13 residues. V lost 6 bases to trimming and J lost 4 bases; unmatched junction nucleotides: 5. CDR3 DNA sequence: TGTGCCAGCAGGAGGGGGCGAAGAGAGACCCAGTACTTC. Protein: CASRRGRRETQYF.

This clonotype has at least ten counts. V and J are TRBV10-3 and TRBJ2-7, with D unresolved. V was trimmed by 3 bases and J by 3 bases, leaving 9 bases between them. Germline CDR1 ENHRY, CDR2 SYGVKD. This CDR3 is built from 13 residues. In DNA form, the CDR3 reads TGTGCCATCAGTGATAGTATGGACTACGAGCAGTACTTC. Residues: CAISDSMDYEQYF.

The chain is built from TRBV4-3 and TRBJ1-2; tentatively, D is TRBD1 (6 bases). The length of the CDR3 is 14 residues. Germline V gene data show CDR1 as LGHNA and CDR2 as YSLEER. Trimming took 0 bases from V and 6 from J, leaving 11 bases between them. CDR3 nucleotide sequence: TGCGCCAGCAGCCAAGATAGAAGGGGGGATGGCTACACCTTC. Amino acids: CASSQDRRGDGYTF.

This clonotype has ten or more counts. This chain uses TRBV11-2 with TRBJ1-3, with D perhaps TRBD1 (6 bases). Germline CDR1 reads SGHAT; CDR2 reads FQNNGV. Trimming shortened V by 6 bases and J by 2 bases, and 8 bases separated the two germline ends. CDR3 size: 13 residues. CDR3 sequence: CASRPGAGNTIYF. CDR3 bases: TGTGCCAGCAGACCAGGGGCTGGAAACACCATATATTTT.

This clonotype was seen at least ten times. J is TRBJ2-5 and V is TRBV7-6; no firm D call. This CDR3 has 11 amino acids. Trimming stripped 3 bases from V and 3 bases from J, with 2 bases between. Per germline, CDR1 SGHVS and CDR2 FNYEAQ. The CDR3 region has the DNA TGTGCCAGCAGCTTGAAAGAGACCCAGTACTTC. Protein: CASSLKETQYF.

This clonotype was observed many times. The CDR3 nucleotides read TGTGCCAGCAGCTTGAAACGGTCCTATGGCTACACCTTC. Protein sequence: CASSLKRSYGYTF. The V gene is TRBV5-5, the J gene TRBJ1-2; unclear D gene. Germline lookup yields CDR1 SGHKS and CDR2 YYEKEE (reference sequence). Trimming removed 1 base at V and 4 bases at J, with 8 bases between. This CDR3 has 13 amino acids. The full variable domain, rest sourced from reference TRBV5-5 and TRBJ1-2, is DAGVTQSPTHLIKTRGQQVTLRCSPISGHKSVSWYQQVLGQGPQFIFQYYEKEERGRGNFPDRFSARQFPNYSSELNVNALLLGDSALYLCASSLKRSYGYTFGSGTRLTVV.

This clonotype appeared many times. The V gene is TRBV5-6, the J gene TRBJ1-3; TRBD1 agrees at 9 bases. Per germline, CDR1 SGHDT and CDR2 YYEEEE. V was clipped by 5 bases and J by 3 bases; unmatched bases: 6. The CDR3 runs to 15 residues. The CDR3 protein is CASRSTGGVGNTIYF. As DNA, the CDR3 is TGTGCCAGCAGATCGACAGGGGGTGTTGGAAACACCATATATTTT.

This clonotype turned up a few times. A much larger clone sits a single nucleotide away, making a read error possible. This rearrangement joins TRBV7-9 to TRBJ1-1, with D perhaps matching TRBD1 (6 bases). Per germline, CDR1 SEHNR and CDR2 FQNEAQ (reference sequence). This CDR3 region has 14 residues. CDR3: CVSSSDSSVSEAFF. As DNA, the CDR3 is TGTGTCAGCAGCTCGGACAGCTCAGTGTCTGAAGCTTTCTTT. The complete variable domain, with remaining parts taken from reference TRBV7-9 and TRBJ1-1, reads DTGVSQNPRHKITKRGQNVTFRCDPISEHNRLYWYRQTLGQGPEFLTYFQNEAQLEKSRLLSDRFSAERPKGSFSTLEIQRTEQGDSAMYLCVSSSDSSVSEAFFGQGTRLTVV.

The rearrangement uses TRBV6-2 or TRBV6-3 and TRBJ1-2; D gene uncertain. The CDR3 totals 17 residues. Germline values: CDR1 MNHEY, CDR2 SVGEGT. Trimming left V 2 bases short and J 5 bases short, with 21 bases between. The CDR3 region is CASSYAEIGPQKYGYTF. The CDR3 coding sequence is TGTGCCAGCAGTTACGCCGAAATCGGCCCTCAGAAGTATGGCTACACCTTC.

This clonotype came up many times. The genes are TRBV11-2 and TRBJ2-1, with 9 bases lining up with TRBD1. The CDR3 spans 15 residues. Germline CDR1 SGHAT, CDR2 FQNNGV. Losses at the gene ends were 5 bases for V and 1 base for J; bases not matched to a gene: 3. CDR3 sequence: CASSTGTGSYNEQFF. In DNA, the CDR3 is TGTGCCAGCAGCACAGGGACAGGGTCCTACAATGAGCAGTTCTTC.

This clonotype showed up just a few times. Just one base apart from a much larger clone, this may be a read error. The genes are TRBV20-1 and TRBJ1-2; TRBD1 aligns across 8 bases. Unmatched junction bases numbered 19, after V lost 7 bases and J lost 9 bases. This CDR3 has 15 amino acids. CDR1 and CDR2 from the germline V gene are DFQATT and SNEGSKA (reference sequence). CDR3: CSVPPRQGLGFRYTF. CDR3 nucleotides: TGCAGTGTCCCCCCCAGACAGGGGTTGGGCTTCCGCTACACCTTC.

The rearrangement uses TRBV7-9 and TRBJ2-3; no definite D call. Trimming shortened V by 3 bases and J by 1 base, and 8 bases separated the two germline ends. The germline CDR1 and CDR2 sequences are SEHNR and FQNEAQ (reference sequence). CDR3 length: 14 residues. The CDR3 region is CASSFSSGTDTQYF. CDR3 DNA sequence: TGTGCCAGCAGCTTCAGCTCTGGCACAGATACGCAGTATTTT.

This clonotype appeared a few times. The CDR3 bases are TGTGCCAGCAGCCCTATTCAAGAGACCCAGTACTTC. Amino acid sequence: CASSPIQETQYF. This rearrangement joins TRBV7-9 to TRBJ2-5; D uncertain. V was shortened by 5 bases and J by 2 bases, with 6 bases between the two germline ends. The CDR3 sequence is 12 residues long. CDR1 and CDR2 (germline): SEHNR, FQNEAQ (reference sequence).

This clonotype was recorded at least ten times. The chain joins TRBV15 to TRBJ2-1; D possibly matches TRBD1 or TRBD2 (7 bases each). Trimming left V 3 bases short and J 0 bases short, with 15 bases between. CDR1 is LNHNV, CDR2 YYDKDF, per germline (reference sequence). This CDR3 contains 17 residues. The CDR3 spells CATSSETGTNSYNEQFF. CDR3 in DNA: TGTGCCACCAGCAGCGAGACAGGGACTAACTCCTACAATGAGCAGTTCTTC.

This clonotype was recorded at least ten times. This sequence joins TRBV5-6 and TRBJ2-5; D call uncertain. The V gene lost 2 bases and the J gene lost 2 bases, with 13 bases spanning the gap. Germline values: CDR1 SGHDT, CDR2 YYEEEE. The CDR3 loop spans 15 amino acids. The CDR3 DNA is TGTGCCAGCAGCTTCCTCAGGAGCCCACAAGAGACCCAGTACTTC. Amino acid sequence: CASSFLRSPQETQYF.

Many counts were recorded for this clonotype. V and J are TRBV7-8 and TRBJ2-3; a possible D gene is TRBD2 (6 bases). V was pared by 4 bases and J by 2 bases, with 7 bases between. CDR1 is SGHVS, CDR2 FQNEAQ, per germline. CDR3 length: 13 residues. CDR3 DNA: TGTGCCAGCAGCTGGGGACTCACAGATACGCAGTATTTT. It yields the protein CASSWGLTDTQYF.

This clonotype was seen ten or more times. The V gene is TRBV9, the J gene TRBJ2-2; TRBD2 might be the D (5 bases). Germline V gene sequence: CDR1 SGDLS, CDR2 YYNGEE. The V end lost 7 bases, the J end lost 5 bases, and 12 bases lay between the germline ends. The CDR3 is 13 amino acids. The CDR3, as DNA: TGTGCCAGCCGCACGGGGTATACCGGGGAGCTGTTTTTT. Translating it yields CASRTGYTGELFF.

This clonotype appeared many times. V usage is TRBV7-8 and J usage is TRBJ1-2; TRBD1 matches 7 bases. The CDR3 extends over 13 amino acids. Germline trimming cut 1 base from V and 14 bases from J; bases unmatched to any gene: 10. Germline values: CDR1 SGHVS, CDR2 FQNEAQ. Here the CDR3 DNA reads TGTGCCAGCAGCTTAGGTCCTGGGGACAGTGAAACCTTC. It specifies CASSLGPGDSETF.

The table lists this clonotype with many counts. The chain employs TRBV20-1 and TRBJ2-3; 7 bases match TRBD1. V lost 2 bases to trimming and J lost 5 bases; unmatched junction nucleotides: 7. The CDR3 contains 14 residues. From germline, CDR1 is DFQATT and CDR2 SNEGSKA (reference sequence). In DNA, the CDR3 is TGCAGTGCTAGAAAACAGGGGTCGGAAGATACGCAGTATTTT. This translates into CSARKQGSEDTQYF.

This clonotype has at least ten counts. J is TRBJ1-2 and V is TRBV4-3; D possibly corresponds to TRBD1 (6 bases). There are 14 residues in the CDR3. Trimming removed 0 bases from V and 8 bases from J, with 13 bases in between. CDR1 is LGHNA and CDR2 is YSLEER in the germline V gene. DNA of the CDR3: TGCGCCAGCAGCCAAGATCAGGACAGCGGGGGCTACACCTTC. Protein: CASSQDQDSGGYTF.

V is TRBV20-1 and J is TRBJ2-7; TRBD1 might be the D (6 bases). CDR3 length: 13 residues. V was cut by 6 bases and J by 0 bases, with 12 bases left in between. CDR1 DFQATT and CDR2 SNEGSKA come from the germline V gene (reference sequence). CDR3 coding DNA: TGCAGTGCCCAAGAAGGGGGCTCCTACGAGCAGTACTTC. Translation: CSAQEGGSYEQYF.